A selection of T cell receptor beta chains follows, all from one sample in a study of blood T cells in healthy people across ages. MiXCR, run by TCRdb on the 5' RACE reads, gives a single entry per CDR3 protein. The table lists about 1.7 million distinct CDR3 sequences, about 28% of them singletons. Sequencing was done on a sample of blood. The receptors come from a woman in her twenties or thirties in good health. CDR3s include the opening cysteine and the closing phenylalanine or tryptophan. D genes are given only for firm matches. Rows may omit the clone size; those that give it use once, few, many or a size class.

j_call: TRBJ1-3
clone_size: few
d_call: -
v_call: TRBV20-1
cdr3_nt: TGCAGTGTCCTGACAGGCCCTGCAAACACCATATATTTT
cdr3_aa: CSVLTGPANTIYF

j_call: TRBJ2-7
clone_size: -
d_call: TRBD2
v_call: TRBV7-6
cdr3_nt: TGTACCAGCAGCGAAGGGACTAGCGGGAGTAGCTACGAGCAGTACTTC
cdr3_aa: CTSSEGTSGSSYEQYF

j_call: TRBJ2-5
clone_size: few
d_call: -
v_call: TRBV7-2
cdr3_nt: TGTGCCAGCAGCTTAGACAGACTTGTTATCCAAGAGACCCAGTACTTC
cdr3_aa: CASSLDRLVIQETQYF

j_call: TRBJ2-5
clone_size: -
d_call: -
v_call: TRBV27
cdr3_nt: TGTGCCACCAGTGACTCGGGGTTTACGGCGGCGCAGTACTTC
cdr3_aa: CATSDSGFTAAQYF

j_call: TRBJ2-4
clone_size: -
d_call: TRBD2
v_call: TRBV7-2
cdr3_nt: TGTGCCAGCAGCCCTCGACGTGGGTGGGGGGGGGAGCAGTACTTC
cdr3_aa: CASSPRRGWGGEQYF

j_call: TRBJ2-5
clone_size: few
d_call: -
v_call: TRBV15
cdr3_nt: TGTGCCACCAGCCGGACAAGGTACGAGACCCAGTACTTC
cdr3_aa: CATSRTRYETQYF

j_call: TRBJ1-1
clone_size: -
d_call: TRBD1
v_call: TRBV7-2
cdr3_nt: TGTGCCAGCAGCCCCAGTAGGACAGGGCCCGAGAACACTGAAGCTTTCTTT
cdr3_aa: CASSPSRTGPENTEAFF

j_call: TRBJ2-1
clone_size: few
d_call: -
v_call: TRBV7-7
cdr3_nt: TGTGCCAGCAGCTTAGCACAGGGAGCTGAGCAGTTCTTC
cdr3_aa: CASSLAQGAEQFF

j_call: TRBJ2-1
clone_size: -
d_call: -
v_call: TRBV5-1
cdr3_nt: TGCGCCAGCAGCATTAGCGGAACTAGCTCCTACAATGAGCAGTTCTTC
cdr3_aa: CASSISGTSSYNEQFF

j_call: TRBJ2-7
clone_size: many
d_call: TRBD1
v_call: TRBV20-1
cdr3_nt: TGCAGTGCCTTGGGACAGGGAGTCTCCTACGAGCAGTACTTC
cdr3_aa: CSALGQGVSYEQYF

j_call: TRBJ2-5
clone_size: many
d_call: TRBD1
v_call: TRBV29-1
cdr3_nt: TGCAGCGGTCTTACAGGGGTCGGCGAGACCCAGTACTTC
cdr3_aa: CSGLTGVGETQYF

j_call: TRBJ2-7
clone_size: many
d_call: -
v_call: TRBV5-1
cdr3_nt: TGCGCCAGCAGCTTGTTGGCAGCCTCCTACGAGCAGTACTTC
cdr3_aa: CASSLLAASYEQYF

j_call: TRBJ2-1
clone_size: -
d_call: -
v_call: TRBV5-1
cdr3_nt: TGCGCCAGCTCGACGGGGTCAACCTACAATGAGCAGTTCTTC
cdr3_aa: CASSTGSTYNEQFF

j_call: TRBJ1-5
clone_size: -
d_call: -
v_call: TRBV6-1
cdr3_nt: TGTGCCAGTTCAGCGGGAGAGGTTTACAATCAGCCCCAGCATTTT
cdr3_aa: CASSAGEVYNQPQHF

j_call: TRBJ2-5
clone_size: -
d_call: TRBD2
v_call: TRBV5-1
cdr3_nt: TGCGCCAGCAGCGGTGGGTCAGCGGGAGGGCTCGAGACCCAGTACTTC
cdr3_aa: CASSGGSAGGLETQYF

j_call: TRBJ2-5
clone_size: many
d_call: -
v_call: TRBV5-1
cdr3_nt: TGCGCCAGCAGCCCTGACAGCAGGGTCGGAGAGACCCAGTACTTC
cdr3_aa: CASSPDSRVGETQYF

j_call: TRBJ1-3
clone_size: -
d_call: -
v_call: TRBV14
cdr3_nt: TGTGCCAGCAGCCGAGGGCTCCCGGACACCATATATTTT
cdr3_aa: CASSRGLPDTIYF

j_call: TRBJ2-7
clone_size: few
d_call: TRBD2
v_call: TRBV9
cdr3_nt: TGTGCCAGCAGCGTAGCCCGGACTAGCGGCTCCTACAATGAGCAGTACTTC
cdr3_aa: CASSVARTSGSYNEQYF

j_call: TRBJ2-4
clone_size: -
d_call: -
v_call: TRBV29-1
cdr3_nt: TGCAGCGTTAGACAGGTAGCCAAAAACATTCAGTACTTC
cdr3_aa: CSVRQVAKNIQYF

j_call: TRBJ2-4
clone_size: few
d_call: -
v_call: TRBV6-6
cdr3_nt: TGTGCCAGCAGCCCAACCGCGGACCCCCAGGACATTCAGTACTTC
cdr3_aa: CASSPTADPQDIQYF

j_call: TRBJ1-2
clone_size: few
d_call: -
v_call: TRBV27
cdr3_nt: TGTGCCAGCAGAACAGTGGACAGTCCCTATGGCTACACCTTC
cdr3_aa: CASRTVDSPYGYTF

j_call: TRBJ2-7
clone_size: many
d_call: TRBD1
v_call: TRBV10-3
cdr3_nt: TGTGCCATCAGTGATTCTGGGACAGGGTCATACGAGCAGTACTTC
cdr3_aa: CAISDSGTGSYEQYF

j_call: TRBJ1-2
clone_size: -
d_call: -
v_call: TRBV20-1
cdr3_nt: TGCAGTGCGCATGCGGGGGCGCGGGACTATGGCTACACCTTC
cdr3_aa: CSAHAGARDYGYTF

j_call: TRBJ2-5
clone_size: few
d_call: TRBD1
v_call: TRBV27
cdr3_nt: TGTGCCAGCAGTGGTGAAACAGGGGAAGGAGTGGAGACCCGGTACTTC
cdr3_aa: CASSGETGEGVETRYF

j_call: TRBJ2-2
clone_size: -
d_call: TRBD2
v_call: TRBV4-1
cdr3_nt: TGCGCCAGCAGCCAAGATAGGACTAGCGGGAGACCGAACACCGGGGAGCTGTTTTTT
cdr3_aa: CASSQDRTSGRPNTGELFF

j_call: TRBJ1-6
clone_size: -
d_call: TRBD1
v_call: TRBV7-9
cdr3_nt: TGTGCCAGCAGCTTAGGTGGGGACAGTCCACCGGTTCCCCTCCACTTT
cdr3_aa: CASSLGGDSPPVPLHF

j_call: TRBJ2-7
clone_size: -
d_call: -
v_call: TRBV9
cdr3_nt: TGTGCCAGCAGCGTAGGGACTGGCGCTACCTACGAGCAGTACTTC
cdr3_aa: CASSVGTGATYEQYF

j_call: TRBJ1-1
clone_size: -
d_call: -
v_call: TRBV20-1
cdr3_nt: TGCAGTGCTAGTACACAGGGAAGCACTGAAGCTTTCTTT
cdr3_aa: CSASTQGSTEAFF

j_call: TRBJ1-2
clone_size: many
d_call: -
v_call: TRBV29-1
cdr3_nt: TGCAGCGTTGAAGTTCCGGGACAACCCTATGGCTACACCTTC
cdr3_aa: CSVEVPGQPYGYTF

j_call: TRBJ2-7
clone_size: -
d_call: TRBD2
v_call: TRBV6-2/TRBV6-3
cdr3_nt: TGTCCCAGCAGTTACGCGCTAGCGGGAGGTGCCTACGAGCAGTACTTC
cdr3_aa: CPSSYALAGGAYEQYF

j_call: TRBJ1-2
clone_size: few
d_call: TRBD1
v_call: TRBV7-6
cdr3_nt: TGTGCCAGCAGCCCGGCGGGACAGGGGCCCCTCGACTATGGCTACACCTTC
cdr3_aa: CASSPAGQGPLDYGYTF

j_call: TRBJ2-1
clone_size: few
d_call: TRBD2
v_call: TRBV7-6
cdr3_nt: TGTGCCAGCAGCCCCCTAGCGGGAGGGGCCTACAATGAGCAGTTCTTC
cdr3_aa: CASSPLAGGAYNEQFF

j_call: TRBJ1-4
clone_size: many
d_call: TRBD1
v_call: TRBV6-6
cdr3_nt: TGTGCCAGCAGGCAGGGGGCAGGTGGCTCGGAAAAACTGTTTTTT
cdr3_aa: CASRQGAGGSEKLFF

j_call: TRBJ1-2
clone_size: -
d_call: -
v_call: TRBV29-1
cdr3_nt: TGCAGCGCCGGTTCGGATAACAGGGGCTACACCTTC
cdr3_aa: CSAGSDNRGYTF

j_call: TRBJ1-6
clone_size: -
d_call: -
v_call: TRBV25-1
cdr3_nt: TGTGCCAGCAGTGAACGGTATTCACCCCTCCACTTT
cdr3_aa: CASSERYSPLHF

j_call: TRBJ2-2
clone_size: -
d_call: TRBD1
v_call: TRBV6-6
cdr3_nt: TGTGCCAGCAGTTACTCGACAGGGGAGGACACCGGGGAGCTGTTTTTT
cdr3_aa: CASSYSTGEDTGELFF

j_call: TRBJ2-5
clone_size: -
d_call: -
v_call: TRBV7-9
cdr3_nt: TGTGCCAGCACCTTTTCCCCTCGGGGTGTAGAGACCCAGTACTTC
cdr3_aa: CASTFSPRGVETQYF